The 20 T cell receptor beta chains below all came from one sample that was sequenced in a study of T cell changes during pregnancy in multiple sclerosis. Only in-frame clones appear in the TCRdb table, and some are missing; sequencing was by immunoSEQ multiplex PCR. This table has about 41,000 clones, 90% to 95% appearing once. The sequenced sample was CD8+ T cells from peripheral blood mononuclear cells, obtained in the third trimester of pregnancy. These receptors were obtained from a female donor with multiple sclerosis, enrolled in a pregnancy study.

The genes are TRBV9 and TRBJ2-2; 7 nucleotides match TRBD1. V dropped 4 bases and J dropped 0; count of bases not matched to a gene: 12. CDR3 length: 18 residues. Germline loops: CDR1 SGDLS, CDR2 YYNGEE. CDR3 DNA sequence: TGTGCCAGCAGCACTACAACAGGGGAGCCTTCGAACACCGGGGAGCTGTTTTTT. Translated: CASSTTTGEPSNTGELFF.

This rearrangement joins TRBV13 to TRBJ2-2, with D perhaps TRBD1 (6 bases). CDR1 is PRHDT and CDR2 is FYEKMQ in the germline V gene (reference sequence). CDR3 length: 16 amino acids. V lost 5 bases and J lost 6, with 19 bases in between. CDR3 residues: CASSPGPGAWSGELFF. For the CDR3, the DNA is TGTGCCAGCAGCCCGGGCCCAGGGGCTTGGTCCGGGGAGCTGTTTTTT.

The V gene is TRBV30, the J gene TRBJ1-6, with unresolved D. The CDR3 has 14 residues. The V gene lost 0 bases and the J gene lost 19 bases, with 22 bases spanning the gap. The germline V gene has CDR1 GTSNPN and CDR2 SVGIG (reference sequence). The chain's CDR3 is CAWSVGGGLGALHF. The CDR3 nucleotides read TGTGCCTGGAGTGTAGGAGGTGGTTTGGGCGCCTTGCACTTT.

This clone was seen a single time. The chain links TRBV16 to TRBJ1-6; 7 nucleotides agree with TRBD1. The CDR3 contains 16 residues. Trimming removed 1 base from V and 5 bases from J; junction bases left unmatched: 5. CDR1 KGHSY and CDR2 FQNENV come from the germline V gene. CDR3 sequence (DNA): TGTGCCAGCAGCCAATATGGACAGGAGAATAATTCACCCCTCCACTTT. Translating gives CASSQYGQENNSPLHF.

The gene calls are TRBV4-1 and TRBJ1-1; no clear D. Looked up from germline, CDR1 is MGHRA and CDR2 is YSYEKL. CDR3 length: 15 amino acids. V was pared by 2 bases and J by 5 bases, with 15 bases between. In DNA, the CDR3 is TGCGCCAGCAGCCAAATGGCGAGGGCCGTTACTGAAGCTTTCTTT. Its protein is CASSQMARAVTEAFF.

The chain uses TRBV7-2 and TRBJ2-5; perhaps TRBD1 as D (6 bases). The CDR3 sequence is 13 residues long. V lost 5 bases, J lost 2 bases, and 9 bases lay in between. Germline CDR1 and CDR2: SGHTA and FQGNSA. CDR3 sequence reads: CASSQGQQETQYF. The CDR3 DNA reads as TGTGCCAGCAGCCAAGGACAGCAAGAGACCCAGTACTTC.

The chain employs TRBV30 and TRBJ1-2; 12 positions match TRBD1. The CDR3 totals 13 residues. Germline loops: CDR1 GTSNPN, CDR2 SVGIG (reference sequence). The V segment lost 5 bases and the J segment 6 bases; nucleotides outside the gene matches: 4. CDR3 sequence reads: CAWGTGGWHGYTF. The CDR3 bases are TGTGCCTGGGGGACAGGGGGCTGGCATGGCTACACCTTC.

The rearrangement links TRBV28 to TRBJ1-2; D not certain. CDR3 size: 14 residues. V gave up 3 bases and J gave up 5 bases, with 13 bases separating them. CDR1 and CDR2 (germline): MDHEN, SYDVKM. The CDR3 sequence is CASSLLGGGYGYTF. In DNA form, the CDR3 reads TGTGCCAGCAGTTTGTTGGGTGGAGGGTATGGCTACACCTTC.

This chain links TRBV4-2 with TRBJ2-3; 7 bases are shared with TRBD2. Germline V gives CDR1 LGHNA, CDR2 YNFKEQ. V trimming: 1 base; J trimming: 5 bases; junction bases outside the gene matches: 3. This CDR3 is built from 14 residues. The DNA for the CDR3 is TGTGCCAGCAGCCAAGGACTAGCTGGAGATACGCAGTATTTT. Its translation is CASSQGLAGDTQYF.

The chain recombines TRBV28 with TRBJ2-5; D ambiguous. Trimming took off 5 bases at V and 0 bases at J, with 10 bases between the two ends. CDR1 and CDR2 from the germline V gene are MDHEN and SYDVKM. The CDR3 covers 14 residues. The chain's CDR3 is CASSLMSDQETQYF. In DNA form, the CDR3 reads TGTGCCAGCAGTCTTATGAGCGACCAAGAGACCCAGTACTTC.

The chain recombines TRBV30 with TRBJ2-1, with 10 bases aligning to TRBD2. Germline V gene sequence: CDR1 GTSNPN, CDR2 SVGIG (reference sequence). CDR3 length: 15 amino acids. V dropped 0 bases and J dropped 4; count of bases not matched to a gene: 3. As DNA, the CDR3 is TGTGCCTGGAGTGTGACTAGCGGGTTATACAATGAGCAGTTCTTC. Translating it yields CAWSVTSGLYNEQFF.

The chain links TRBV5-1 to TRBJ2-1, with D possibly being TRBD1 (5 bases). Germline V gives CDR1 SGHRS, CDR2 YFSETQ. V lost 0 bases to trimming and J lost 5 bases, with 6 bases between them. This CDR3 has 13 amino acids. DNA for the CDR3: TGCGCCAGCAGCTTGGAGACAGACAATGAGCAGTTCTTC. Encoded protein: CASSLETDNEQFF.

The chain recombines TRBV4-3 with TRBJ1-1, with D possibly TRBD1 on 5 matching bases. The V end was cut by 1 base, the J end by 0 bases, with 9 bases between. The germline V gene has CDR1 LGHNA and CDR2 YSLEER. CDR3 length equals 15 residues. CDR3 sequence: CASSQGGHMNTEAFF. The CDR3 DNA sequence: TGCGCCAGCAGCCAAGGAGGACATATGAACACTGAAGCTTTCTTT.

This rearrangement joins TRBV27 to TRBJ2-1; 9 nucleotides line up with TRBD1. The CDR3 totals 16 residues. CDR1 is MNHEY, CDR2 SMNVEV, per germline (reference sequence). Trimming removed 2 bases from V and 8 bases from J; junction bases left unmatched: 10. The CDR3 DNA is TGTGCCAGCAGTTTAGGGTTCGGGACAGGGCCGTATGAGCAGTTCTTC. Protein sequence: CASSLGFGTGPYEQFF.

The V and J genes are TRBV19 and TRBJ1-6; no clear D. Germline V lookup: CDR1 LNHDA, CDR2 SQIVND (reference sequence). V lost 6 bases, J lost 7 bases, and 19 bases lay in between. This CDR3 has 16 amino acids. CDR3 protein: CASSPLLVSQNSPLHF. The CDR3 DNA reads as TGTGCCAGTAGCCCTTTATTGGTCAGTCAAAATTCACCCCTCCACTTT.

The CDR3 loop is CASSQDSGSSYEQYF. DNA of the CDR3: TGCGCCAGCAGCCAAGATTCCGGGAGCTCCTACGAGCAGTACTTC. The chain carries TRBV4-3 and TRBJ2-7; TRBD2 might be the D (6 bases). The CDR3 sequence is 15 residues long. V shed 0 bases and J shed 0 bases, with 9 bases lying between them. Per germline, CDR1 LGHNA and CDR2 YSLEER.

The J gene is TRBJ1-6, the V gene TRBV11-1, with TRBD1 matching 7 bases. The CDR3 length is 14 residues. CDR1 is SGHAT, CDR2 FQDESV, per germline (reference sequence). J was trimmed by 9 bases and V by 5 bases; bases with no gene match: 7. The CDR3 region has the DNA TGTGCCAGCAGCCCGACAGGGTCGGGTTCACCCCTCCACTTT. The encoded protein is CASSPTGSGSPLHF.

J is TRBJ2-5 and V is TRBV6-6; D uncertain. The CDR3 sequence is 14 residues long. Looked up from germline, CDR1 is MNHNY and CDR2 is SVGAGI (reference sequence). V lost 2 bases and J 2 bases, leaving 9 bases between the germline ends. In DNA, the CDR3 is TGTGCCAGCAGTTACGAGGCCTTTCAAGAGACCCAGTACTTC. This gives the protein CASSYEAFQETQYF.

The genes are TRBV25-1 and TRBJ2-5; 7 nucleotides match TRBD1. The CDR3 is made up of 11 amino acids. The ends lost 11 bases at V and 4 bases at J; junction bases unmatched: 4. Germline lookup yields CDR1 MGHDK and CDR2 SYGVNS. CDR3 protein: CACGQVETQYF. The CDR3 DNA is TGTGCCTGTGGACAGGTAGAGACCCAGTACTTC.

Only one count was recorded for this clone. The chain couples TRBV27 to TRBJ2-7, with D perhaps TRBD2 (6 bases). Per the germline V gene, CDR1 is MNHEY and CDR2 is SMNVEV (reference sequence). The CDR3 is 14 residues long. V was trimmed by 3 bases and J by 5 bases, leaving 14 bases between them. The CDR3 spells CASSLVGEVHEQYF. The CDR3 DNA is TGTGCCAGCAGTTTGGTAGGGGAGGTCCACGAGCAGTACTTC.